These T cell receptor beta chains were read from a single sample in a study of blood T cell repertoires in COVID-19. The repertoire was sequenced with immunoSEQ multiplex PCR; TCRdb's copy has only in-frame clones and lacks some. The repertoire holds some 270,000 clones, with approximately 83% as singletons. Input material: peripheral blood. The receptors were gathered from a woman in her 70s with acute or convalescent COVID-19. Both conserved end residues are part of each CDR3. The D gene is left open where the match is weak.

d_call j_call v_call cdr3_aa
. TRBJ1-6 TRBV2 CASSEMWGVRYNSPLHF
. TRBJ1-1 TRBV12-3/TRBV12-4 CASSLQGKGNAFF
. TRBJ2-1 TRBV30 CALTESSYNEQFF
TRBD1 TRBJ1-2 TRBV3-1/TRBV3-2 CASSQTGGDGYTF
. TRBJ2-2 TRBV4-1 CASSQDSRGTGELFF
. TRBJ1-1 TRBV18 CASSPFTVNTEAFF
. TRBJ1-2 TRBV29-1 CSVAPAGYYGYTF
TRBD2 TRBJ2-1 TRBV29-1 CSVTLGGTEQFF
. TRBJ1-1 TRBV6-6 CASSYPSLAAEAFF
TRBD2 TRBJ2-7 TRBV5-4 CASSLGQRGGGEQYF
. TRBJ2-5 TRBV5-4 CASSPERETQYF
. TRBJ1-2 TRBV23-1 CASFKRAAYGYTF
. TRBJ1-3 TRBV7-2 CASSPNRGLSGNTIYF
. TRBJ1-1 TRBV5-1 CASSLGGAATEAFF
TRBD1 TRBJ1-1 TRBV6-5 CASSRTGADTEAFF
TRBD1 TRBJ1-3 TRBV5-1 CASTMGQTGNTIYF
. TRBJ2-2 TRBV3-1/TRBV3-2 CASSQGRTGELFF
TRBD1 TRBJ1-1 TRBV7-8 CASIPTGMTYTEAFF